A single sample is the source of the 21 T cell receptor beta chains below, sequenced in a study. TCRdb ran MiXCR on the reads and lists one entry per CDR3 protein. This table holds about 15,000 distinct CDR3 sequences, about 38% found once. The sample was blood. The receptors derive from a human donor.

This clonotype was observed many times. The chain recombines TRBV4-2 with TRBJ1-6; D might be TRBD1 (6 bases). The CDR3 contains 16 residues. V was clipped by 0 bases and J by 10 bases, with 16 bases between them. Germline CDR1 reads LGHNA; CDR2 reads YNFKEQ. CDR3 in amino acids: CASSQESLRGGSPLHF. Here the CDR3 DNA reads TGTGCCAGCAGCCAAGAGAGTCTCAGGGGTGGCTCACCCCTCCACTTT.

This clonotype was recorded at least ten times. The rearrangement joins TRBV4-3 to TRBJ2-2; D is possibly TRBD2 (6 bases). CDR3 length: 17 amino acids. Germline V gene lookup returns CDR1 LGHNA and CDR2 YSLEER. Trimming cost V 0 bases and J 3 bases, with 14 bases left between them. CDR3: CASSQEYISGYTGELFF. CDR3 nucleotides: TGCGCCAGCAGCCAAGAATATATCAGCGGGTACACCGGGGAGCTGTTTTTT.

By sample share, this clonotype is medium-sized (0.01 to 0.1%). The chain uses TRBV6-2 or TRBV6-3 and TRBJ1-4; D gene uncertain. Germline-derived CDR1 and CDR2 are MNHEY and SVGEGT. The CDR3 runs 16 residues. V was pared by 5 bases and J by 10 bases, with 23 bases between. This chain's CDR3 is CASSTGNGPDIPKLFF. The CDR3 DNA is TGTGCCAGCAGTACTGGAAACGGCCCAGACATTCCAAAACTGTTTTTT.

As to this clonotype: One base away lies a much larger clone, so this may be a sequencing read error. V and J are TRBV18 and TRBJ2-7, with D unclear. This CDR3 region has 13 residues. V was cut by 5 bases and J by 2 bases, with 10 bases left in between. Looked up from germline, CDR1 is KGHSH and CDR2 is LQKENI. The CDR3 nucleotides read TGTGCCAGCTCAACATGGTCCCCCTACGAGCAGTACTTC. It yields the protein CASSTWSPYEQYF.

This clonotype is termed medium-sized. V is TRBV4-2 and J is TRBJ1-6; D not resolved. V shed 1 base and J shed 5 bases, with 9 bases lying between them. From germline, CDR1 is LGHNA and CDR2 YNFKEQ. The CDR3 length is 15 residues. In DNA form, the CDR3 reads TGTGCCAGCAGCCAAGCGACGGCAGATAATTCACCCCTCCACTTT. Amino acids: CASSQATADNSPLHF.

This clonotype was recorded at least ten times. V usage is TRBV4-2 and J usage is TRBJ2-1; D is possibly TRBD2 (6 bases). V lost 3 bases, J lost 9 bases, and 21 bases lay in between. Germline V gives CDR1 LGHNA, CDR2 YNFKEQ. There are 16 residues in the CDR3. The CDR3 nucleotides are TGTGCCAGCAGCCAGGTTACAATCGGAGGGCTGGGTGAGCAGTTCTTC. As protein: CASSQVTIGGLGEQFF.

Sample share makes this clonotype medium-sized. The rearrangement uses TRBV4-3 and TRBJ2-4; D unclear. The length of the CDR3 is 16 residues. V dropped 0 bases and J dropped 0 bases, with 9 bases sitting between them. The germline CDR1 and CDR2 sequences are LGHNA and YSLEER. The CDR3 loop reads CASSQENQEAKNIQYF. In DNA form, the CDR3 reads TGCGCCAGCAGCCAAGAAAATCAGGAAGCCAAAAACATTCAGTACTTC.

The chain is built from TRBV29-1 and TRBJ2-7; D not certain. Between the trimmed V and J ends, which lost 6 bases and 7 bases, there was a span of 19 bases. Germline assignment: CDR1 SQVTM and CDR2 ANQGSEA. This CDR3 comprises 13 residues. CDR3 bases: TGCAGCGTGGACCACTCACTTACGGATGAGCAGTACTTC. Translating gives CSVDHSLTDEQYF.

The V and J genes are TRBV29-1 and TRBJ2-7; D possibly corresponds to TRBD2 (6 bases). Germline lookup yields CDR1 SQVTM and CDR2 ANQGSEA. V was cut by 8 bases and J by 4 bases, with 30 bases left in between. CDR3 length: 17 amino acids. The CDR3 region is CSSSISGRHGGSYEQYF. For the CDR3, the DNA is TGCAGCAGTTCGATAAGCGGCCGCCATGGAGGGTCGTACGAGCAGTACTTC.

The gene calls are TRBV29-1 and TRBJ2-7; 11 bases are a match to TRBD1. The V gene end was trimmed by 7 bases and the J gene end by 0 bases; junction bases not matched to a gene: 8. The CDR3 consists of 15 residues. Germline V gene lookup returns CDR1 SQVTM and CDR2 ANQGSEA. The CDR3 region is CSARTGGVRSYEQYF. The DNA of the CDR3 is TGCAGCGCCCGGACAGGGGGCGTTCGCTCCTACGAGCAGTACTTC.

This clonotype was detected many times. CDR3 region: CSAGTENQPQHF. The CDR3 DNA is TGCAGCGCGGGGACAGAGAATCAGCCCCAGCATTTT. The chain has TRBV29-1 and TRBJ1-5, with TRBD1 identical over 7 bases. Germline V gene data show CDR1 as SQVTM and CDR2 as ANQGSEA. The CDR3 runs to 12 residues. Unmatched junction bases numbered 4, after V lost 7 bases and J lost 4 bases.

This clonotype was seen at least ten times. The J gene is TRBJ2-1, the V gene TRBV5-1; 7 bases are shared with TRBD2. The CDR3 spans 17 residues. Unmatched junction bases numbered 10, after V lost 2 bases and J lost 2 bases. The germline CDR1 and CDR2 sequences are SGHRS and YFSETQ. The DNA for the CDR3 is TGCGCCAGCAGCTTCCTGGGGGGGTCCCGAACCTACAATGAGCAGTTCTTC. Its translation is CASSFLGGSRTYNEQFF.

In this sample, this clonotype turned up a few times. The CDR3 protein is CSVGYPGPRLNEQFF. CDR3 nucleotides: TGCAGCGTTGGGTACCCGGGACCAAGGCTTAATGAGCAGTTCTTC. The gene calls are TRBV29-1 and TRBJ2-1; either TRBD1 or TRBD2 may fit D (5 bases each). The CDR3 loop spans 15 amino acids. Per germline, CDR1 SQVTM and CDR2 ANQGSEA. V dropped 4 bases and J dropped 7 bases, with 20 bases sitting between them.

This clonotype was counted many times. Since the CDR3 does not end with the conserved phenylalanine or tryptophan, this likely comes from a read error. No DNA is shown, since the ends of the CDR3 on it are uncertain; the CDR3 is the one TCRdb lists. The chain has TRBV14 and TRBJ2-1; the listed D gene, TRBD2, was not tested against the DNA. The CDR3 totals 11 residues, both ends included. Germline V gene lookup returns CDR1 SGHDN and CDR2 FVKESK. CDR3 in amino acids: CASSQDTGRWL.

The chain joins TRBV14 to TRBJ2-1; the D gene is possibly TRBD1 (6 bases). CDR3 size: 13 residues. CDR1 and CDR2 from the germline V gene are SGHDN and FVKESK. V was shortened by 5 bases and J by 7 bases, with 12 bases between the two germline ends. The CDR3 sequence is CASSESQGNEQFF. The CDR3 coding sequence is TGTGCCAGCAGCGAAAGCCAGGGGAATGAGCAGTTCTTC.

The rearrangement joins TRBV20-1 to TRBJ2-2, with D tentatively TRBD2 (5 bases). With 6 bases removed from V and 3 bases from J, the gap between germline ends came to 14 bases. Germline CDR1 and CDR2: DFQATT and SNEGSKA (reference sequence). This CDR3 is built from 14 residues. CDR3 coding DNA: TGCAGTGCAACGAACGAGGGTGACACCGGGGAGCTGTTTTTT. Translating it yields CSATNEGDTGELFF.

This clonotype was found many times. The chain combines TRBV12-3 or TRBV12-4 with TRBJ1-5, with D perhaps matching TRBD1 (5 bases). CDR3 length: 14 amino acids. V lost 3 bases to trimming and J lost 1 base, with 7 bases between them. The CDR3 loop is CASSFTGSNQPQHF. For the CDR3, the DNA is TGTGCCAGCAGTTTTACAGGCAGCAATCAGCCCCAGCATTTT.

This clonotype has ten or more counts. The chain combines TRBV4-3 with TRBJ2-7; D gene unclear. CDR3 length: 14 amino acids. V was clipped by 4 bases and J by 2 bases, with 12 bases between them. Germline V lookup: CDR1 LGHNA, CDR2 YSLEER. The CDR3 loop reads CASSPQKGTYEQYF. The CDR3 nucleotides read TGCGCCAGCAGCCCGCAAAAGGGAACCTACGAGCAGTACTTC.

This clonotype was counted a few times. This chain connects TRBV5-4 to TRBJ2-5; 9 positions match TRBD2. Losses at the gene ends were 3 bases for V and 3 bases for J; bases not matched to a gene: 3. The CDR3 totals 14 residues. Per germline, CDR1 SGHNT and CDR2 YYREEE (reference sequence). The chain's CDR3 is CASSCGGVKETQYF. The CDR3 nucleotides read TGTGCCAGCAGCTGCGGGGGGGTTAAAGAGACCCAGTACTTC.

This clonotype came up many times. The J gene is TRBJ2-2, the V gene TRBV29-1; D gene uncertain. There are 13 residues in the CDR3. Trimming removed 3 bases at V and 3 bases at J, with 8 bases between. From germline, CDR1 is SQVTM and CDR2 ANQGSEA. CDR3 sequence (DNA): TGCAGCGTTGATGGGGTTCACACCGGGGAGCTGTTTTTT. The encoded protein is CSVDGVHTGELFF.

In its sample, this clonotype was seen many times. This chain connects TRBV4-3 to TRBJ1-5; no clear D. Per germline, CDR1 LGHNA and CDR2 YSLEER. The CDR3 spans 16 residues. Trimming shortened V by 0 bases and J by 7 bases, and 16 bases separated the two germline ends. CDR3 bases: TGCGCCAGCAGCCAAGATTTTTCCCGACCGAGCCAGCCCCAGCATTTT. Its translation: CASSQDFSRPSQPQHF.